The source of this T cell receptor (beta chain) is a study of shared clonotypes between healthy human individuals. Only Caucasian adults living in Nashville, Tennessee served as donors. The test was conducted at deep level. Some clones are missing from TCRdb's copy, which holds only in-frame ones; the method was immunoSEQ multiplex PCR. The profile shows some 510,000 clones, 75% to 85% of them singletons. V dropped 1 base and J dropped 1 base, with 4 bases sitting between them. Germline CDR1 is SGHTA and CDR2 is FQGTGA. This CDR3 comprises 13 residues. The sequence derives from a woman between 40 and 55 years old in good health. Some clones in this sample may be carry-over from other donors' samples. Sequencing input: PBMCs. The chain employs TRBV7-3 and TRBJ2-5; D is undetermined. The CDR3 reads CASSLMIQETQYF. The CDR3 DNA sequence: TGTGCCAGCAGCTTAATGATCCAAGAGACCCAGTACTTC.